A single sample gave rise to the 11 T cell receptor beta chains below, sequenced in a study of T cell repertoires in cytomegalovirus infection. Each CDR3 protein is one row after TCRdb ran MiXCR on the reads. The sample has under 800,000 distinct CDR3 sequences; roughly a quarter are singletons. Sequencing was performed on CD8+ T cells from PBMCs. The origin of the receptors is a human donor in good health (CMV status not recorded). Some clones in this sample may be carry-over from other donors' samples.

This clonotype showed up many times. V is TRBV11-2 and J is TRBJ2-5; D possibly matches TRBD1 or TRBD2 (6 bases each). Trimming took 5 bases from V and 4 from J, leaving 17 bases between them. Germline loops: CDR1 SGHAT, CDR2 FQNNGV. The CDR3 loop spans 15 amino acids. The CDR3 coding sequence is TGTGCCAGCAGCCATGCCGGGGGCCGGGGAGAGACCCAGTACTTC. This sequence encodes CASSHAGGRGETQYF. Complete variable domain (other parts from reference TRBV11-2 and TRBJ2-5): EAGVAQSPRYKIIEKRQSVAFWCNPISGHATLYWYQQILGQGPKLLIQFQNNGVVDDSQLPKDRFSAERLKGVDSTLKIQPAKLEDSAVYLCASSHAGGRGETQYFGPGTRLLVL.

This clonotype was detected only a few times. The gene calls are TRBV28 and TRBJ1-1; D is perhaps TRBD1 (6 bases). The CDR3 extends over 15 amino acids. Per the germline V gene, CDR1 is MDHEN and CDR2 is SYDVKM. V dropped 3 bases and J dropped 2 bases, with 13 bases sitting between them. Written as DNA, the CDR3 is TGTGCCAGCAGTTTCTTCGCGGACAGAAACACTGAAGCTTTCTTT. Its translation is CASSFFADRNTEAFF.

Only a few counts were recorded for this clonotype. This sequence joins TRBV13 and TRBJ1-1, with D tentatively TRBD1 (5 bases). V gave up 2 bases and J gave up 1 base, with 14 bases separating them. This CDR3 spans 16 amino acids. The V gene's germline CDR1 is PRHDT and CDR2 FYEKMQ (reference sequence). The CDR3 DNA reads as TGTGCCAGCAGCTTATCCCCAGGGTCCCCGAACACTGAAGCTTTCTTT. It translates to CASSLSPGSPNTEAFF. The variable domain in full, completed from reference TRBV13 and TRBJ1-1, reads AAGVIQSPRHLIKEKRETATLKCYPIPRHDTVYWYQQGPGQDPQFLISFYEKMQSDKGSIPDRFSAQQFSDYHSELNMSSLELGDSALYFCASSLSPGSPNTEAFFGQGTRLTVV.

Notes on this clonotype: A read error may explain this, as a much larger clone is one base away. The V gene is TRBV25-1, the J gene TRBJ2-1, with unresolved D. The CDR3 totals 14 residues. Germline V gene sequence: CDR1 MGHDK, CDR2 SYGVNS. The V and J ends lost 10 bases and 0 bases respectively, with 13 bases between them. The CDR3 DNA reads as TGTGCCAACATCGCGGCGAGCTCCTACAATGAGCAGTTCTTC. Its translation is CANIAASSYNEQFF.

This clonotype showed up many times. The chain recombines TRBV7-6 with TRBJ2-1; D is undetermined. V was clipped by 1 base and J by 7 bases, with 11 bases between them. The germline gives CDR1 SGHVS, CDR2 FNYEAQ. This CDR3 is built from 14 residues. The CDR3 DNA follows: TGTGCCAGCAGCTTAGGCGCCGAATTAAATGAGCAGTTCTTC. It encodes CASSLGAELNEQFF.

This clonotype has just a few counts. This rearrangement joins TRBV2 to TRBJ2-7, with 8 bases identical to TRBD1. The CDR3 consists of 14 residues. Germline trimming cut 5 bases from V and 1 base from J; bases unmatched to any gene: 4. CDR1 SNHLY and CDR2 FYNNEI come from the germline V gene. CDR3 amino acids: CASSRTGNSYEQYV. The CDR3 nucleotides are TGTGCCAGCAGTCGGACAGGGAATTCCTACGAGCAGTACGTC.

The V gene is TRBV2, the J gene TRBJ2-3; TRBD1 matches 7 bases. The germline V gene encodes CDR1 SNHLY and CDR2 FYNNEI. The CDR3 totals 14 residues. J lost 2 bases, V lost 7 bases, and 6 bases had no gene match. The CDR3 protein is CASKGQPDTDTQYF. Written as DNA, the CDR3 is TGTGCCAGCAAGGGACAGCCTGACACAGATACGCAGTATTTT.

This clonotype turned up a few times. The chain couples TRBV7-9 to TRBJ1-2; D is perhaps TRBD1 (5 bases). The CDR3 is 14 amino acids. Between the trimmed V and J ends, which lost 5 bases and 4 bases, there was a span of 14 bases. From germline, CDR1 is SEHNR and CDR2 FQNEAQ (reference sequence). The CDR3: CASSTTFDSYGYTF. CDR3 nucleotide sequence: TGTGCCAGCAGCACCACCTTCGACAGCTATGGCTACACCTTC.

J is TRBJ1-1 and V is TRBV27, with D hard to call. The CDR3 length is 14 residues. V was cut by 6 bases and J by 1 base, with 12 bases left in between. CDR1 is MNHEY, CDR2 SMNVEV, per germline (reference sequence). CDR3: CASRAGLSNTEAFF. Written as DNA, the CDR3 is TGTGCCAGCAGGGCCGGACTCTCGAACACTGAAGCTTTCTTT.

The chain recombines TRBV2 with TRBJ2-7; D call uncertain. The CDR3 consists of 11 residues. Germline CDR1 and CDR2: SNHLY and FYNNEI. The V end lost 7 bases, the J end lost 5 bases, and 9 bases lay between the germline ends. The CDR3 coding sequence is TGTGCCAGCAAAGGGATCCACGAGCAGTACTTC. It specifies CASKGIHEQYF.

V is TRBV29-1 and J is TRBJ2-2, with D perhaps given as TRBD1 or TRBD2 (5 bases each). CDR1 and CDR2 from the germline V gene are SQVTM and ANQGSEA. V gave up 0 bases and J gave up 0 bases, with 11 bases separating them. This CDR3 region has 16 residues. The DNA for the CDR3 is TGCAGCGTTGAAGAACCTGGGACGGCGAACACCGGGGAGCTGTTTTTT. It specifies CSVEEPGTANTGELFF.